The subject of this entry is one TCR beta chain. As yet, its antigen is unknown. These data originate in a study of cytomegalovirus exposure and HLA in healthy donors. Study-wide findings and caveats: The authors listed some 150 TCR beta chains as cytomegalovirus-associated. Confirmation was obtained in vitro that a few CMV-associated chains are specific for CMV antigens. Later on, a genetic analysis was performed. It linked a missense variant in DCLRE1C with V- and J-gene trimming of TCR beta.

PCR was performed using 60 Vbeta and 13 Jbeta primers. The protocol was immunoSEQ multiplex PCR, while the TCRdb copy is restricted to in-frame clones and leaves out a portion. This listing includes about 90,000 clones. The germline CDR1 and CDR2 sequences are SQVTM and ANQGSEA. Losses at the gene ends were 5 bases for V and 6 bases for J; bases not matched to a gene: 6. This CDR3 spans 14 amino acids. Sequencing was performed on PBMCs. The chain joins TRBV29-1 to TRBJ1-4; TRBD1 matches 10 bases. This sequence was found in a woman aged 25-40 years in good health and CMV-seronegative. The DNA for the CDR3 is TGCAGCGTTCGATTCGGGACAGGGGATGAAAAACTGTTTTTT. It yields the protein CSVRFGTGDEKLFF.